A selection of T cell receptor beta chains follows, all from one sample in a study of graft-versus-host responses after intestinal transplantation. Generated by immunoSEQ multiplex PCR, the TCRdb table keeps only in-frame clones and is missing some. The sample holds some 84,000 clones, 80% to 85% seen once. Their target antigens are unknown. The sequencing used unstimulated CD4+ T cells sorted from spleen or lymph node cells, collected before intestinal transplant. The origin of the receptors is a human donor who received an intestinal transplant. CDR3s include the opening cysteine and the closing phenylalanine or tryptophan. Fields, in order: CDR3 DNA, CDR3 protein, clone size, J gene, V gene, D gene. D genes are given only for firm matches. Clone size is stated in some rows and not others, as once, few, many or a class when expanded.

CDR3 DNA: TGTGCCAGCAGCGTAAGATCAGGCCACTCTGGGGCCAACGTCCTGACTTTC
CDR3 protein: CASSVRSGHSGANVLTF
clone size: -
J gene: TRBJ2-6
V gene: TRBV9
D gene: -

CDR3 DNA: TGTGCCAGCAGCTCCGAGGCCTCTGGAAACACCATATATTTT
CDR3 protein: CASSSEASGNTIYF
clone size: -
J gene: TRBJ1-3
V gene: TRBV7-9
D gene: -

CDR3 DNA: TGTGCCTGGGGGACTAGCGGGGGCAATGAGCAGTTCTTC
CDR3 protein: CAWGTSGGNEQFF
clone size: -
J gene: TRBJ2-1
V gene: TRBV30
D gene: TRBD2

CDR3 DNA: TGTGCCAGCAGTACGCAGGGGGCGGCCAGTCAGCCCCAGCATTTT
CDR3 protein: CASSTQGAASQPQHF
clone size: -
J gene: TRBJ1-5
V gene: TRBV6-1
D gene: TRBD1

CDR3 DNA: TGTGCCAGCAGTCCCATTAGGGGAGGTAACTATGGCTACACCTTC
CDR3 protein: CASSPIRGGNYGYTF
clone size: -
J gene: TRBJ1-2
V gene: TRBV28
D gene: -

CDR3 DNA: TGTGCCAGCAGTGAACGGACAGGGAGAGAGACCCAGTACTTC
CDR3 protein: CASSERTGRETQYF
clone size: -
J gene: TRBJ2-5
V gene: TRBV2
D gene: TRBD1

CDR3 DNA: TGCAGCGTTGAAGGGCAGATCCATGGCTACACCTTC
CDR3 protein: CSVEGQIHGYTF
clone size: -
J gene: TRBJ1-2
V gene: TRBV29-1
D gene: -

CDR3 DNA: TGTGCCAGCTCAAGCGGGGAACGAGAAAAACTGTTTTTT
CDR3 protein: CASSSGEREKLFF
clone size: -
J gene: TRBJ1-4
V gene: TRBV18
D gene: -

CDR3 DNA: TGTGCCAGCAGCAAACAGGGGGAACGGGATGAAAAACTGTTTTTT
CDR3 protein: CASSKQGERDEKLFF
clone size: -
J gene: TRBJ1-4
V gene: TRBV5-4
D gene: TRBD1

CDR3 DNA: TGCATCCCAGGGGGCGAAACCGGGGAGCTGTTTTTT
CDR3 protein: CIPGGETGELFF
clone size: -
J gene: TRBJ2-2
V gene: TRBV7-9
D gene: TRBD1

CDR3 DNA: TGTGCCAGCAGCTTATTGATGTCAGGGGGCTCTGGAAACACCATATATTTT
CDR3 protein: CASSLLMSGGSGNTIYF
clone size: -
J gene: TRBJ1-3
V gene: TRBV7-9
D gene: TRBD1

CDR3 DNA: TGCGCCAGCAGCTCCCGGGGACAGGAGGGTTCACCCCTCCACTTT
CDR3 protein: CASSSRGQEGSPLHF
clone size: -
J gene: TRBJ1-6
V gene: TRBV5-1
D gene: TRBD1

CDR3 DNA: TGTGCCAGTAGTTCCAGGGGAATGAACACTGAAGCTTTCTTT
CDR3 protein: CASSSRGMNTEAFF
clone size: -
J gene: TRBJ1-1
V gene: TRBV19
D gene: -

CDR3 DNA: TGCGCCAGCAGCCCTCAAATTCGGGGGGGCACCTACGAGCAGTACTTC
CDR3 protein: CASSPQIRGGTYEQYF
clone size: once
J gene: TRBJ2-7
V gene: TRBV5-1
D gene: TRBD2

CDR3 DNA: TGTGCCAGCAGCTCCTCGGTCGGGAGATATCAAGAGACCCAGTACTTC
CDR3 protein: CASSSSVGRYQETQYF
clone size: -
J gene: TRBJ2-5
V gene: TRBV11-2
D gene: -

CDR3 DNA: TGCGCCAGCAGCTCTATGACAGGACGGGTCACTGAAGCTTTCTTT
CDR3 protein: CASSSMTGRVTEAFF
clone size: -
J gene: TRBJ1-1
V gene: TRBV5-1
D gene: -

CDR3 DNA: TGTGCCAGCAGTTACGGGGCCCAGCCCCAGCATTTT
CDR3 protein: CASSYGAQPQHF
clone size: -
J gene: TRBJ1-5
V gene: TRBV6-5
D gene: -

CDR3 DNA: TGTGCCAGCAGCCGTGGGACAGGTTCCTATGGCTACACCTTC
CDR3 protein: CASSRGTGSYGYTF
clone size: -
J gene: TRBJ1-2
V gene: TRBV6-1
D gene: TRBD1

CDR3 DNA: TGTGCCAGCAGCGTAGCCGGGGCGGGGGGCCACGGGGAGACCCAGTACTTC
CDR3 protein: CASSVAGAGGHGETQYF
clone size: -
J gene: TRBJ2-5
V gene: TRBV9
D gene: TRBD2

CDR3 DNA: TGCGCCAGCATCCTGACAGGATTGAACACTGAAGCTTTCTTT
CDR3 protein: CASILTGLNTEAFF
clone size: -
J gene: TRBJ1-1
V gene: TRBV10-2
D gene: -

CDR3 DNA: TGCAGCGCCTCGGGCGGGAGTGCTTTCCCAACCGGGGAGCTGTTTTTT
CDR3 protein: CSASGGSAFPTGELFF
clone size: -
J gene: TRBJ2-2
V gene: TRBV29-1
D gene: TRBD2

CDR3 DNA: TGTGCCAGCAGTGCAGTCGGGAATAGCAATCAGCCCCAGCATTTT
CDR3 protein: CASSAVGNSNQPQHF
clone size: -
J gene: TRBJ1-5
V gene: TRBV6-4
D gene: -

CDR3 DNA: TGCGCCAGCAGCTTGGAGGGCCCCGGGGTGAAAAAACTGTTTTTT
CDR3 protein: CASSLEGPGVKKLFF
clone size: -
J gene: TRBJ1-4
V gene: TRBV5-1
D gene: -

CDR3 DNA: TGCGCCAGCAGCCAAGAGGGGAGACAGGGAAGCAATCAGCCCCAGCATTTT
CDR3 protein: CASSQEGRQGSNQPQHF
clone size: -
J gene: TRBJ1-5
V gene: TRBV4-1
D gene: TRBD1

CDR3 DNA: TGTGCCGGATCGACAGGGGGAGGGAAAAAACTGTTTTTT
CDR3 protein: CAGSTGGGKKLFF
clone size: -
J gene: TRBJ1-4
V gene: TRBV30
D gene: TRBD1

CDR3 DNA: TGTGCCAGCAGGTCACTCGACAGCTACGAGCAGTACTTC
CDR3 protein: CASRSLDSYEQYF
clone size: once
J gene: TRBJ2-7
V gene: TRBV7-8
D gene: -

CDR3 DNA: TGTGCCAGCATGTCCAGGGGCCAAGAGACCCAGTACTTC
CDR3 protein: CASMSRGQETQYF
clone size: few
J gene: TRBJ2-5
V gene: TRBV5-5
D gene: -

CDR3 DNA: TGTGCCAGCCCCCCTCCGGGACTAGTGGCAGATACGCAGTATTTT
CDR3 protein: CASPPPGLVADTQYF
clone size: -
J gene: TRBJ2-3
V gene: TRBV28
D gene: TRBD2

CDR3 DNA: TGCGCCAGCAGCTACCAACTGGACAGAAGATTTAACTATGGCTACACCTTC
CDR3 protein: CASSYQLDRRFNYGYTF
clone size: few
J gene: TRBJ1-2
V gene: TRBV5-1
D gene: -

CDR3 DNA: TGTGCCAGCAGCGTAGGCGGGGGCTCTGGAAACACCATATATTTT
CDR3 protein: CASSVGGGSGNTIYF
clone size: -
J gene: TRBJ1-3
V gene: TRBV9
D gene: -

CDR3 DNA: TGTGCCAGCTCATCTGGGAGTGGAACCTACAATGAGCAGTTCTTC
CDR3 protein: CASSSGSGTYNEQFF
clone size: -
J gene: TRBJ2-1
V gene: TRBV18
D gene: -

CDR3 DNA: TGTGCCAGCAACTATTCCGGGAGCCACTCTGGAAACACCATATATTTT
CDR3 protein: CASNYSGSHSGNTIYF
clone size: -
J gene: TRBJ1-3
V gene: TRBV14
D gene: -

CDR3 DNA: TGTGCCAGCAGTTACTCCCCACGCGGGGACACCGGGGAGCTGTTTTTT
CDR3 protein: CASSYSPRGDTGELFF
clone size: -
J gene: TRBJ2-2
V gene: TRBV6-5
D gene: -

CDR3 DNA: TGCAGCGTTGCCCTGGGCAGAGGGAACTATGGCTACACCTTC
CDR3 protein: CSVALGRGNYGYTF
clone size: -
J gene: TRBJ1-2
V gene: TRBV29-1
D gene: -

CDR3 DNA: TGCAGTACGACTACAGGGGTCGAGCAGTACTTC
CDR3 protein: CSTTTGVEQYF
clone size: few
J gene: TRBJ2-7
V gene: TRBV20-1
D gene: TRBD1

CDR3 DNA: TGCGCCAGCAGTCATTCCCGGGACTCATCAGATACGCAGTATTTT
CDR3 protein: CASSHSRDSSDTQYF
clone size: -
J gene: TRBJ2-3
V gene: TRBV23-1
D gene: -

CDR3 DNA: TGTGCCAGCAGTTCGGGACAATATAGCAATCAGCCCCAGCATTTT
CDR3 protein: CASSSGQYSNQPQHF
clone size: -
J gene: TRBJ1-5
V gene: TRBV27
D gene: -

CDR3 DNA: TGTGCCAGCAGTTCCCCAGGGGGTTTGGGTGAAAAACTGTTTTTT
CDR3 protein: CASSSPGGLGEKLFF
clone size: -
J gene: TRBJ1-4
V gene: TRBV28
D gene: TRBD1

CDR3 DNA: TGTGCCAGCAGTGAAGGGGCAGTTCTTGAAGCTTTCTTT
CDR3 protein: CASSEGAVLEAFF
clone size: few
J gene: TRBJ1-1
V gene: TRBV6-1
D gene: -

CDR3 DNA: TGTGCCAGCAGTGACAAATTGGAGGCTAATGAGCAGTTCTTC
CDR3 protein: CASSDKLEANEQFF
clone size: -
J gene: TRBJ2-1
V gene: TRBV6-1
D gene: -

CDR3 DNA: TGTGCCAGCAGCTTGTCGGGGGGCGGTGAAAAACTGTTTTTT
CDR3 protein: CASSLSGGGEKLFF
clone size: -
J gene: TRBJ1-4
V gene: TRBV5-8
D gene: -

CDR3 DNA: TGTGCCAGCAGTTACAGCAGGGGGAGAAGCACCGGGGAGCTGTTTTTT
CDR3 protein: CASSYSRGRSTGELFF
clone size: -
J gene: TRBJ2-2
V gene: TRBV6-5
D gene: TRBD1